This section outlines one TCR beta chain sequence together with its context. This table comes from immunoSEQ multiplex PCR, and its TCRdb copy is limited to in-frame clones, with some not included. The sample holds 450,000 or so clones, roughly 88% seen once. These data come from a study of blood T cell repertoires in COVID-19. Ages ranged from about 18 to 89 years, with residence in about 24 US areas. Cohort 3 recovery required two negative PCRs, clearance, or symptom resolution. The CDR3 is 14 amino acids. Germline-derived CDR1 and CDR2 are MDHEN and SYDVKM. The V end lost 3 bases, the J end lost 10 bases, and 13 bases lay between the germline ends.

Specimen: PBMCs or T cells enriched from blood (not recorded which). The chain is built from TRBV28 and TRBJ1-6; D is uncertain. This receptor was identified in a young man who had recovered from COVID-19. DNA of the CDR3: TGTGCCAGCAGTTTTACGGTCCTAGGATCACCCCTCCACTTT. Translated, it gives CASSFTVLGSPLHF.